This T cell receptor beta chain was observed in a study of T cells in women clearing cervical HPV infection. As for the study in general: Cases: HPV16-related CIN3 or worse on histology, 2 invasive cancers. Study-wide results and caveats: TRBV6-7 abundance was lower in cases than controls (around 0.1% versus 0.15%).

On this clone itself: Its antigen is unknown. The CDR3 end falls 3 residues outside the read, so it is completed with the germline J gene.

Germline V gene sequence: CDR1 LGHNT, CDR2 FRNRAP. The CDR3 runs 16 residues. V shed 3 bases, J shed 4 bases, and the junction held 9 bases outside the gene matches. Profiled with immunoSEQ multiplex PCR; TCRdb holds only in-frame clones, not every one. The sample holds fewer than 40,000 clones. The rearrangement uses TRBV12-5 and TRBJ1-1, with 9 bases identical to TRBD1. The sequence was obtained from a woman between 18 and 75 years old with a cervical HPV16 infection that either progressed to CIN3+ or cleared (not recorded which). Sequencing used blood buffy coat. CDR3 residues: CASGFHPWTGATEAFF. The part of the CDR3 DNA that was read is TGTGCTAGTGGTTTTCATCCCTGGACAGGGGCCACTGAA.